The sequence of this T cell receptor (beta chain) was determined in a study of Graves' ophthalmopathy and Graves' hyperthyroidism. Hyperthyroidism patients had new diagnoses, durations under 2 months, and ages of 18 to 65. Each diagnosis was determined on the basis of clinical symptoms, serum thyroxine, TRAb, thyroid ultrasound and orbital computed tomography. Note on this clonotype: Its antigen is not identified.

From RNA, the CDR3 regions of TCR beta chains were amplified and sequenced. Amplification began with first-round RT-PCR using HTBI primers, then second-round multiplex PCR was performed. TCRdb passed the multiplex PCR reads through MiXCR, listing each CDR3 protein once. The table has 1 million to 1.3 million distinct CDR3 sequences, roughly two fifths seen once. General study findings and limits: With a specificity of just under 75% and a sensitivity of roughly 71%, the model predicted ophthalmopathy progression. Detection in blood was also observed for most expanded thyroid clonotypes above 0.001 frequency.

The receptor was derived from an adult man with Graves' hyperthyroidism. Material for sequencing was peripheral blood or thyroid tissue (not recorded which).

The CDR3 nucleotides read TGTGCCAGTAGTTCAAGACAGGGGGGAACCTACGAGCAGTACTTC. Protein sequence: CASSSRQGGTYEQYF. V is TRBV19 and J is TRBJ2-7; 9 bases fit TRBD1. The CDR3 runs to 15 residues. From germline, CDR1 is LNHDA and CDR2 SQIVND (reference sequence). V gave up 5 bases and J gave up 2 bases; unmatched junction bases: 7.